This T cell receptor (beta chain) was sequenced in a study of blood T cell repertoires in COVID-19 (dated by TCRdb to 2020 to 2022). In the study overall: Samples covering the acute and convalescent phases of COVID-19 were provided by collaborators in the United States, Italy and Spain. Nearly every sample came with metadata listing a de-identified subject ID, COVID-19 status, age in years and sex. Where available, HLA class I and class II types were taken from metadata supplied by the sample provider and were not determined by assay-based typing. Samples were obtained from the ongoing ImmuneRACE study (first 160 participants) and from 1,254 subjects provided by 6 global collaborators. Deeply sampled blood TCRbeta repertoires from subjects exposed to, actively infected with, or recovered from COVID-19 were included in the dataset. The repertoires were made available in a free public database intended to serve as a resource for research on the immune response to SARS-CoV-2. The prospective study material was composed of cDNA or gDNA derived from T cells, B-cell-depleted T cells, or PBMCs. General conclusions and limits of the study: The amount of clinical and demographic metadata varied by source and participant and was provided uncurated.

This clone appeared once. The antigen it recognizes is unknown. The record has no base qualities; no much larger clone is one base away. The immunoSEQ Assay, a bias-controlled multiplex PCR, was used to amplify TCRbeta CDR3 regions from genomic DNA. Under the source paper's analysis protocol: Within the assay, amplification of reference gene primers was used to estimate how many nucleated cells each sample contained. Sequence reads were collapsed and filtered to measure the absolute abundance of every unique TCRbeta CDR3 rearrangement. For each sample, productive Simpson clonality was calculated as the square root of Simpson's diversity index across productive rearrangements. TCRdb took over this immuneACCESS table, retaining in-frame rearrangements with V and J assigned. Such tables are incomplete; in checked studies, under half of the missing clones stem from an unresolved V gene, and the remainder is unexplained. V and J calls and clone size follow that table, whereas D and trimming were derived from the DNA. The sample records 140,000 to 150,000 clones, about 85% of which are singletons. Of the sample, about 3% is held by the ten largest clones.

Each collaborating institution followed its own protocols to collect whole blood in K2EDTA tubes. For TCRbeta analysis, collaborator samples were shipped as frozen whole blood, as isolated PBMCs, or as DNA extracted from either sample type. CDR1 and CDR2, looked up from the germline V gene, are SGDLS and YYNGEE. V and J are trimmed by 0 bases and 7 bases, and the gene matches miss 12 bases of the junction. The CDR3 holds 16 amino acids from the cysteine to the phenylalanine. Of all the DNA, just the CDR3 is kept, 48 bases in frame from base 1. Here the chain combines TRBV9 and TRBJ1-2, with 7 bases matching TRBD1. The sample taken for sequencing was peripheral blood. This receptor was taken from a woman in her thirties or forties with active or convalescent COVID-19. The nucleotide sequence is given as TGTGCCAGCAGCGTAGTGGGGGGACAGTATACCGGTGGCTACACCTTC. Translated, it gives CASSVVGGQYTGGYTF. This CDR3, with the reference TRBV9 and TRBJ1-2 proteins standing in past its ends, gives the full variable domain DSGVTQTPKHLITATGQRVTLRCSPRSGDLSVYWYQQSLDQGLQFLIQYYNGEERAKGNILERFSAQQFPDLHSELNLSSLELGDSALYFCASSVVGGQYTGGYTFGSGTRLTVV.